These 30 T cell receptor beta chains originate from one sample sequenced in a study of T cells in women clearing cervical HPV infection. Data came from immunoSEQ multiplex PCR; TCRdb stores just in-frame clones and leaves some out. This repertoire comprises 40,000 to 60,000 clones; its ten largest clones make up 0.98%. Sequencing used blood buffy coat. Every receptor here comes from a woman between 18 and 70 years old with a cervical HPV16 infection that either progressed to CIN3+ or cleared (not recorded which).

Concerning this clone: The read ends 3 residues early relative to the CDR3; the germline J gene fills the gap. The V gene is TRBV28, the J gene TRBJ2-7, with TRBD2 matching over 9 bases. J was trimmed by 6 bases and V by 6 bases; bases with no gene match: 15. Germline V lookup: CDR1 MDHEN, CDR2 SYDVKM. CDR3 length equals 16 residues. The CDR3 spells CASSPGRERGAGEQYF. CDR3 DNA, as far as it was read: TGTGCCAGCAGCCCCGGTAGAGAGCGGGGGGCGGGCGAG.

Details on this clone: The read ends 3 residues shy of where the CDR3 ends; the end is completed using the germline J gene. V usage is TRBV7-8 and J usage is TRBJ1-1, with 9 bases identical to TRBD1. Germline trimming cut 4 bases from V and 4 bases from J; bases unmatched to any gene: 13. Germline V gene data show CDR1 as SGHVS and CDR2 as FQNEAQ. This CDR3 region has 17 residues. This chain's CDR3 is CASSYPSDGTGSTEAFF. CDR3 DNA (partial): TGTGCCAGCAGCTACCCAAGTGATGGGACAGGGTCCACTGAA.

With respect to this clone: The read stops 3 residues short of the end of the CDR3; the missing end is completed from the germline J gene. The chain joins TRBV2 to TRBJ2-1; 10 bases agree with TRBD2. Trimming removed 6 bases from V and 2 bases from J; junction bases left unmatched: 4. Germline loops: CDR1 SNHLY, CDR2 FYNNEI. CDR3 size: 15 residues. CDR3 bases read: TGTGCCAGCAGCATAGCGGGGGGCACCTACAATGAG. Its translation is CASSIAGGTYNE. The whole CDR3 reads CASSIAGGTYNEQFF.

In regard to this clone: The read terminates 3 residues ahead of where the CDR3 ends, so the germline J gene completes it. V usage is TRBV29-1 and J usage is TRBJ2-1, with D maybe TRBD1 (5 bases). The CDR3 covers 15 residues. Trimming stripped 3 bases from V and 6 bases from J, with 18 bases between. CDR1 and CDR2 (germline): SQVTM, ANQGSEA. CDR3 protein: CSVDRMDTRINEQFF. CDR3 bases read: TGCAGCGTTGATCGTATGGACACGAGGATCAATGAG.

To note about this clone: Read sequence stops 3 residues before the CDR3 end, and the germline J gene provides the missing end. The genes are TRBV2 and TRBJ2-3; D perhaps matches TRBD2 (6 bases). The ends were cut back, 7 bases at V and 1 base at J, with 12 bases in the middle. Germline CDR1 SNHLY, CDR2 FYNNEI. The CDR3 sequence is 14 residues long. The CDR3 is CASKRVAGTDTQYF. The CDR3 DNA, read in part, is TGTGCCAGCAAGCGGGTAGCGGGCACAGATACG.

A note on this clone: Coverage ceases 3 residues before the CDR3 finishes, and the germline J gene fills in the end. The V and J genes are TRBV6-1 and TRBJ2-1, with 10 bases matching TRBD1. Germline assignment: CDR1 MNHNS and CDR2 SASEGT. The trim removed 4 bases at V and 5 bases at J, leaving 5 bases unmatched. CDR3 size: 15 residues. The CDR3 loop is CASSGGQGWDNEQFF. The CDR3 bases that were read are TGTGCCAGCAGTGGGGGACAGGGGTGGGACAATGAG.

The CDR3 bases that were read are TGCGCCAGCAGCCAACAGACAGGGGTTTTGGAGACC. This translates into CASSQQTGVLET. The CDR3 in full is CASSQQTGVLETQYF. J is TRBJ2-5 and V is TRBV4-1, with 8 positions matching TRBD1. The DNA ends 3 residues before the CDR3 does, and the rest of the CDR3 is filled in from the germline J gene. Germline V CDR1 and CDR2: MGHRA, YSYEKL. V was clipped by 2 bases and J by 5 bases; unmatched bases: 7. This CDR3 has 15 amino acids.

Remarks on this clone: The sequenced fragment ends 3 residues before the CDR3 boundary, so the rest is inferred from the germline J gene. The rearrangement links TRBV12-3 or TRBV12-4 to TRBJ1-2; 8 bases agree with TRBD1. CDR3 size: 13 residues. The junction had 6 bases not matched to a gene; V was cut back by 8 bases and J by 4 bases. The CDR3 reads CASHGDRIYGYTF. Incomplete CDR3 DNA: TGTGCCAGCCATGGGGACAGGATCTATGGC.

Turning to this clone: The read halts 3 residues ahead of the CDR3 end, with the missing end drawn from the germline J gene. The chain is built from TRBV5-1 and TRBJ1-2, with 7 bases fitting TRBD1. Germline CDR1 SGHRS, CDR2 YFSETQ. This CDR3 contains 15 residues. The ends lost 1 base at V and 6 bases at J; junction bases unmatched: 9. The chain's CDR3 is CASSLFMEGADGYTF. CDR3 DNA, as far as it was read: TGCGCCAGCAGCTTGTTTATGGAGGGGGCGGATGGC. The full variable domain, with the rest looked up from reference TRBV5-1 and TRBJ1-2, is KAGVTQTPRYLIKTRGQQVTLSCSPISGHRSVSWYQQTPGQGLQFLFEYFSETQRNKGNFPGRFSGRQFSNSRSEMNVSTLELGDSALYLCASSLFMEGADGYTFGSGTRLTVV.

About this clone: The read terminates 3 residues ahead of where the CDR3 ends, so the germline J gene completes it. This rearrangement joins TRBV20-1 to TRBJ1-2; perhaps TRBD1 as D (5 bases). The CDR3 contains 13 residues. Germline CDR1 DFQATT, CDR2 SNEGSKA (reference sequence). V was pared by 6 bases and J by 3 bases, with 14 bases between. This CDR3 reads CSAPSGRDYGYTF. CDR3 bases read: TGCAGTGCCCCGTCGGGCAGGGACTATGGC.

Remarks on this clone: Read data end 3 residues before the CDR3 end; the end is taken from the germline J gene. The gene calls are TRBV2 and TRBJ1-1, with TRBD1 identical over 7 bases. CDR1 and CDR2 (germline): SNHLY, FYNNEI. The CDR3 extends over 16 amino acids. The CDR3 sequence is CASTPDRARQKTEAFF. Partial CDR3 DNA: TGTGCCAGCACCCCAGACAGGGCCAGGCAGAAGACGGAA.

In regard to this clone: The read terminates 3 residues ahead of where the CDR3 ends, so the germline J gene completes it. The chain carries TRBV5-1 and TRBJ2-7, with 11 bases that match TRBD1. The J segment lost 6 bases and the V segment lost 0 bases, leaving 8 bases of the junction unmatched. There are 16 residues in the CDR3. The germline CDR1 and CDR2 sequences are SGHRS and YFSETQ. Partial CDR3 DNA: TGCGCCAGCAGCTTGGGGGGGACAGGGGGATCGATCGAG. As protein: CASSLGGTGGSIE. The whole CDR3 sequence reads CASSLGGTGGSIEQYF.

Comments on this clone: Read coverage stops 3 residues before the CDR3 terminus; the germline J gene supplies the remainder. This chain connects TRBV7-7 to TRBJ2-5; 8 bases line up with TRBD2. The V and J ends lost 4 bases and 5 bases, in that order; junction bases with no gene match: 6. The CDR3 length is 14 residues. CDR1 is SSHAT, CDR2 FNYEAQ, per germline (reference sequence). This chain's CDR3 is CASSSDRGGETQYF. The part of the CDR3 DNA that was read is TGTGCCAGCAGCTCTGACCGGGGGGGGGAGACC.

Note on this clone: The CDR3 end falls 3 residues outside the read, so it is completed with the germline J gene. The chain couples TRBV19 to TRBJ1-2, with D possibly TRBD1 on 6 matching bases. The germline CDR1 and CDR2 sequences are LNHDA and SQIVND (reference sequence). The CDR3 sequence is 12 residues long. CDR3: CASTDSSYDYTF. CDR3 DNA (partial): TGTGCCAGTACGGACAGTAGCTACGAC.

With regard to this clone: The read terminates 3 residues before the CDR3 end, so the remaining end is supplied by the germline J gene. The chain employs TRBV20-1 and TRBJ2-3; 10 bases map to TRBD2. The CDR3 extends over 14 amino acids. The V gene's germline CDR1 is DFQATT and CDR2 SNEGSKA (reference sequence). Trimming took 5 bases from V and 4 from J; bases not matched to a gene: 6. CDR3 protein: CSAQLAGVADTQYF. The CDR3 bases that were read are TGCAGTGCTCAGCTAGCGGGGGTGGCAGATACG.

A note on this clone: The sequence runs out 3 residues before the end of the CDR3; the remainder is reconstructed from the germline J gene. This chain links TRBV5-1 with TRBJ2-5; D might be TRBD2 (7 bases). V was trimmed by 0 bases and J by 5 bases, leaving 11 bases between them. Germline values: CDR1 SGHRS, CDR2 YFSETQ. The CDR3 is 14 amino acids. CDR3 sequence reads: CASSLGGGPETQYF. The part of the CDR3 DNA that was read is TGCGCCAGCAGCTTGGGGGGGGGCCCCGAGACC.

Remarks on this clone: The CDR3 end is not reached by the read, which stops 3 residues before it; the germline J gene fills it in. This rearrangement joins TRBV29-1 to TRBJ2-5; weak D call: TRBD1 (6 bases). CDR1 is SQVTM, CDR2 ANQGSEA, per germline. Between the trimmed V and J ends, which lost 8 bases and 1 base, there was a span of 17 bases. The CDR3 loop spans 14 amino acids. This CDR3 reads CSIGALGAQETQYF. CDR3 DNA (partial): TGCAGCATAGGGGCTCTGGGGGCCCAAGAGACC.

The sequenced part of the CDR3 DNA is TGTGCCAGCAGTGAAATCTACAGTCCGATGGAC. Amino acids: CASSEIYSPMD. The entire CDR3 sequence reads CASSEIYSPMDYTF. The gene calls are TRBV6-1 and TRBJ1-2; D is uncertain. The read ends 3 residues shy of where the CDR3 ends; the end is completed using the germline J gene. The CDR3 totals 14 residues. CDR1 and CDR2 from the germline V gene are MNHNS and SASEGT.

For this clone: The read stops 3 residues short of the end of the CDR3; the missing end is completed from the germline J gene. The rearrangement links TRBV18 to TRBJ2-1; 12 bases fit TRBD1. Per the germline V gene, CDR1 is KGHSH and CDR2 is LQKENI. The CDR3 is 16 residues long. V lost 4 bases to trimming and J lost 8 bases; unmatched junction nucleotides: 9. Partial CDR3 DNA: TGTGCCAGCTCACACCCGGGACAGGGGGCATTAGATGAG. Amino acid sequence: CASSHPGQGALDE. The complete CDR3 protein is CASSHPGQGALDEQFF.

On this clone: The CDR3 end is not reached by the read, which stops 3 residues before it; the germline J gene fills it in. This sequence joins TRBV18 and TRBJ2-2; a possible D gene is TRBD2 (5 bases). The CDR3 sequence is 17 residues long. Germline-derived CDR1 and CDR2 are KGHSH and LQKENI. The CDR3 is CASSPTRTGLGDEKLFF. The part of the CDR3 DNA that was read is TGTGCCAGCTCACCTACCAGAACCGGGCTCGGGGATGAAAAG.

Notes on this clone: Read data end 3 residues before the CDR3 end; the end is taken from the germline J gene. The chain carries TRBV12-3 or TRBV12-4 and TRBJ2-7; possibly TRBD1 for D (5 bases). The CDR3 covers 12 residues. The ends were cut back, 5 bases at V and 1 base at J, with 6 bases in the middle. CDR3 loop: CASSRQSYEQYF. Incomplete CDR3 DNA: TGTGCCAGCAGTCGACAGTCCTACGAG.

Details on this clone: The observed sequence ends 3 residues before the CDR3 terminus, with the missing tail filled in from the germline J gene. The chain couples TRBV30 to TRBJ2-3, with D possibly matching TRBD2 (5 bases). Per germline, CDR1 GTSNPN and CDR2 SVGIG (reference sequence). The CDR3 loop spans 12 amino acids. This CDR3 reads CAWQEVSETQYF. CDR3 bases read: TGTGCCTGGCAGGAGGTCTCGGAGACG.

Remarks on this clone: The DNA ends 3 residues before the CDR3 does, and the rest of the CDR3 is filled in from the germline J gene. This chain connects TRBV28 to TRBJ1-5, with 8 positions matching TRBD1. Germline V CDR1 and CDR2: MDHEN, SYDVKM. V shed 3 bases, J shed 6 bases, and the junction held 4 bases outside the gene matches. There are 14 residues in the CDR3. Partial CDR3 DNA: TGTGCCAGCAGTTTTCCGGACAGGGTTCAGCCC. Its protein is CASSFPDRVQP. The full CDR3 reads CASSFPDRVQPQHF.

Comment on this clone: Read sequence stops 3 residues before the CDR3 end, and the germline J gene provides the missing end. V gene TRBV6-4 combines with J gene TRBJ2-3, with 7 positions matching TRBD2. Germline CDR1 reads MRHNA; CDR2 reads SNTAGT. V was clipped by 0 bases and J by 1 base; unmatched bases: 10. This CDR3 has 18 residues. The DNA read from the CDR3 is TGTGCCAGCAGTGACTCGACGACTACAAGCGGGGGCACAGATACG. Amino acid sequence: CASSDSTTTSGGTDT. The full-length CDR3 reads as CASSDSTTTSGGTDTQYF.

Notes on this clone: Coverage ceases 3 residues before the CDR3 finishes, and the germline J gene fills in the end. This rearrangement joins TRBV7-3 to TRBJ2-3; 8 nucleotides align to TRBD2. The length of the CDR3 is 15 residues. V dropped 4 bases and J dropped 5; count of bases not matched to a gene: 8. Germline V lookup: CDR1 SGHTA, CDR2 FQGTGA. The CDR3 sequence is CASSSSSGSGDTQYF. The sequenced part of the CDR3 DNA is TGTGCCAGCAGCTCATCTAGCGGGTCGGGAGATACG.

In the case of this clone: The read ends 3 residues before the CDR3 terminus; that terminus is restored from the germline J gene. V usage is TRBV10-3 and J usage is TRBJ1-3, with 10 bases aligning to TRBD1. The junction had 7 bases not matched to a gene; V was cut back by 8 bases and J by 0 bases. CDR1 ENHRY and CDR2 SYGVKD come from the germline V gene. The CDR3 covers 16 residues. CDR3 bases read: TGTGCCATCTCAAATCGGACAGGGGGCTCTGGAAACACC. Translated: CAISNRTGGSGNT. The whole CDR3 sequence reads CAISNRTGGSGNTIYF.

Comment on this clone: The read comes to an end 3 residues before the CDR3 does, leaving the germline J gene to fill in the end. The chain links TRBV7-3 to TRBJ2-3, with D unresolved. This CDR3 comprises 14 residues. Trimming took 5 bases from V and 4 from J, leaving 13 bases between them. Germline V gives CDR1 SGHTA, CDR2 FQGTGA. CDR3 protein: CASSQSRNADTQYF. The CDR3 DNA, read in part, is TGTGCCAGCAGCCAAAGCCGAAACGCAGATACG.

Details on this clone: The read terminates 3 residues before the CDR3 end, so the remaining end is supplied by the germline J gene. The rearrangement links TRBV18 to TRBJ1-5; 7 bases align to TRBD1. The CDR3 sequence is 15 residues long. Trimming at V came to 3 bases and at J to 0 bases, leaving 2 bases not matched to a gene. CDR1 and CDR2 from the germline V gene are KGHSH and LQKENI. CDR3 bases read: TGTGCCAGCTCACCGCGGGACAGTAGCAATCAGCCC. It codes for CASSPRDSSNQP. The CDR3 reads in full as CASSPRDSSNQPQHF.

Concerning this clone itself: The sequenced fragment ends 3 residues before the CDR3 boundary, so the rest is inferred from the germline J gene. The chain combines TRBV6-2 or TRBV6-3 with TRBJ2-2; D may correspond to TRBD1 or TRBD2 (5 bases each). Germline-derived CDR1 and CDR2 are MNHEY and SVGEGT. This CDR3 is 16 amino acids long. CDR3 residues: CASSRGPAGGANVLFF. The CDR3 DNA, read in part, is TGTGCCAGCAGTCGAGGGCCCGCCGGTGGGGCCAACGTG.

CDR3 DNA (partial): TGTGCCAGCAGCCCCGCCCGACTAGCGGGGGGGGATACG. This codes for CASSPARLAGGDT. The whole CDR3 protein is CASSPARLAGGDTQYF. The chain couples TRBV7-4 to TRBJ2-3, with 14 bases matching TRBD2. The sequenced fragment ends 3 residues before the CDR3 boundary, so the rest is inferred from the germline J gene. The V gene end was trimmed by 5 bases and the J gene end by 6 bases; junction bases not matched to a gene: 7. The length of the CDR3 is 16 residues. Germline assignment: CDR1 SGHVT and CDR2 SQSDAQ.